Listed below are T cell receptor beta chains from one sample, sequenced in a study of T cell clonotyping in hematopoietic cell transplantation. Data came from immunoSEQ multiplex PCR; TCRdb stores just in-frame clones and leaves some out. The sample lists some 49,000 clones, about nine tenths occurring once. Sequences were derived from peripheral blood mononuclear cells, sampled before stem cell transplant. The receptor source for this set is a man aged 55-75 years with biphenotypic leukemia. Some clones in this sample may be carry-over from other donors' samples. Each CDR3 is given with its conserved first and last residue. The D gene is left open where the match is weak. Clone size is given for some rows only: seen once, a few or many times, or a class if the clone is expanded.

TRBD2,TRBJ2-3,TRBV7-3,NA,TGTGCCAGCAGCCATAACCGGGGGGAGGCGGTCACAGATACGCAGTATTTT,CASSHNRGEAVTDTQYF
NA,TRBJ2-3,TRBV5-1,NA,TGCGCCAGCAGCTTGGACAGTGGAAGCACAGATACGCAGTATTTT,CASSLDSGSTDTQYF
NA,TRBJ1-5,TRBV7-8,NA,TGTGCCAGCAGCTTCTTGATTCCGGGACCTAATCAGCCCCAGCATTTT,CASSFLIPGPNQPQHF
TRBD1,TRBJ2-7,TRBV30,NA,TGTGCCTGGAGTGGACAGGGGTCGGCGGCCTACGAGCAGTACTTC,CAWSGQGSAAYEQYF
NA,TRBJ2-5,TRBV6-1,NA,TGTGCCAGTGGACAGTTACAAGAGACCCAGTACTTC,CASGQLQETQYF
NA,TRBJ2-5,TRBV5-6,NA,TGTGCCAGCAGCTTACAGGCTCGGGAGACCCAGTACTTC,CASSLQARETQYF
NA,TRBJ2-7,TRBV6-5,once,TGTGCCAGCAGTTCTTCCCGGACTACTTACGAGCAGTACTTC,CASSSSRTTYEQYF
NA,TRBJ2-1,TRBV7-7,few,TGTGCTAGCAGCTCAGCCTGGGACACACAGCAGTTCTTC,CASSSAWDTQQFF
NA,TRBJ1-1,TRBV30,NA,TGTGCCTGGAGTTTCCCGGGGAGATACACTGAAGCTTTCTTT,CAWSFPGRYTEAFF
NA,TRBJ2-7,TRBV5-1,NA,TGCGCCAGCACCCCCCGAAGTGGCCCCGCCGACGAGCAGTACTTC,CASTPRSGPADEQYF
NA,TRBJ2-1,TRBV11-2,once,TGTGCCAGCAGCTTACCGTTTATTCATGAGCAGTTCTTC,CASSLPFIHEQFF
NA,TRBJ2-6,TRBV4-2,NA,TGTGCCAGCAGCCAAGCCGACAGCTCTGGGGCCAACGTCCTGACTTTC,CASSQADSSGANVLTF
NA,TRBJ2-3,TRBV28,NA,TGTGCCAGCAAAAACATCGACAGTAATACAGATACGCAGTATTTT,CASKNIDSNTDTQYF
NA,TRBJ1-1,TRBV7-9,NA,TGTGCCAGCAGCTTACTCCCGAACACTGAAGCTTTCTTT,CASSLLPNTEAFF
TRBD1,TRBJ2-1,TRBV7-2,NA,TGTGCCAGTGGGACAGGGAGCTCCTACAATGAGCAGTTCTTC,CASGTGSSYNEQFF
NA,TRBJ1-1,TRBV7-2,NA,TGTGCCAGCAGCTTACAGAGATCCGAAGCTTTCTTT,CASSLQRSEAFF
NA,TRBJ2-3,TRBV27,NA,TGTGCCAGCAGTTTAAGTGGGAGCGGGACGCAGTATTTT,CASSLSGSGTQYF
NA,TRBJ2-3,TRBV4-2,NA,TGTGCCAGCAGCCCACTAGCCGGAGGGACAGATACGCAGTATTTT,CASSPLAGGTDTQYF
NA,TRBJ1-1,TRBV5-1,NA,TGCGCCAGCAGCCGTCGCCCCCCCCGCGGGATGAACACTGAAGCTTTCTTT,CASSRRPPRGMNTEAFF
NA,TRBJ2-4,TRBV28,NA,TGTGCCAGCAGTTTCAGCGGCAAAAACATTCAGTACTTC,CASSFSGKNIQYF
NA,TRBJ1-1,TRBV7-2,NA,TGTGCCAGCAGCGAAGAAATGGGAACTGAAGCTTTCTTT,CASSEEMGTEAFF
TRBD1,TRBJ1-1,TRBV5-1,NA,TGCGCCAGCAGCTTGGCCGGTGGGCCAGGGGGCACTGAAGCTTTCTTT,CASSLAGGPGGTEAFF
NA,TRBJ2-1,TRBV5-1,NA,TGCGCCAGCAGCTTGGATCCGGACCGCGATGAGCAGTTCTTC,CASSLDPDRDEQFF
NA,TRBJ2-7,TRBV30,NA,TGTGCCTGGAGTCCCGAGGACGGTACCTACGAGCAGTACTTC,CAWSPEDGTYEQYF
NA,TRBJ2-7,TRBV5-6,NA,TGTGCCAGCAGCTTGGTAGGGAGCGAGCAGTACTTC,CASSLVGSEQYF
TRBD2,TRBJ2-4,TRBV28,NA,TGTGCCAGCAGTTCCATATCCGGCGGGGGAAACATTCAGTACTTC,CASSSISGGGNIQYF
TRBD2,TRBJ2-3,TRBV11-2,NA,TGTGCCAGCAGCTATACTAGCGGTGGGAGCACGCAGTATTTT,CASSYTSGGSTQYF
NA,TRBJ2-1,TRBV10-1,NA,TGCGCCAGCAGTGAGTTAAGGGACTTCTACAATGAGCAGTTCTTC,CASSELRDFYNEQFF
NA,TRBJ2-2,TRBV5-1,NA,TGCGCCAGCAGCGCCGACGGGACCGGGGAGCTGTTTTTT,CASSADGTGELFF
NA,TRBJ1-4,TRBV2,NA,TGTGCCAGCAGTGAAGGGGGACAAACTAATGAAAAACTGTTTTTT,CASSEGGQTNEKLFF
NA,TRBJ1-5,TRBV30,NA,TGTGCCTGGAAGGAAGGGTCGGGGCAGCCCCAGCATTTT,CAWKEGSGQPQHF
NA,TRBJ2-1,TRBV29-1,few,TGCAGCGTGAGGGTAAATGAGCAGTTCTTC,CSVRVNEQFF
NA,TRBJ2-3,TRBV7-3,NA,TGTGCCAGCAGCTTGGGGCCTAGCACAGATACGCAGTATTTT,CASSLGPSTDTQYF
NA,TRBJ1-1,TRBV30,NA,TGTGCTTGGAGGTATAAGGCCCTATGGACTGAAGCTTTCTTT,CAWRYKALWTEAFF
NA,TRBJ1-4,TRBV6-6,NA,TGTGCCAGCACCCTCAGGGTACATAATGAAAAACTGTTTTTT,CASTLRVHNEKLFF
NA,TRBJ2-2,TRBV27,NA,TGTGCCAGCAGTTCCGGCGGCCGGCATCTCGGGGAGCTGTTTTTT,CASSSGGRHLGELFF
TRBD1,TRBJ1-4,TRBV28,NA,TGTGCCAGCAGTTCCCACAGGGGGCTCAGTGAAAAACTGTTTTTT,CASSSHRGLSEKLFF
TRBD2,TRBJ2-7,TRBV6-5,NA,TGTGCCAGCGGTACGGGACTACTTACCTACGAGCAGTACTTC,CASGTGLLTYEQYF
TRBD1,TRBJ1-2,TRBV30,NA,TGTGCCCGGGACAGGGACGGTTTTTATGGCTACACCTTC,CARDRDGFYGYTF
TRBD1,TRBJ1-2,TRBV11-2,NA,TGTGCCAGCAGCCCACAGGGGAACTATGGCTACACCTTC,CASSPQGNYGYTF
NA,TRBJ1-5,TRBV6-1,NA,TGTGCCAGCTGTGAGCGCTATCATCAGCCCCAGCATTTT,CASCERYHQPQHF
NA,TRBJ2-7,TRBV5-4,few,TGTGCCAGCACAAACAACCCCGGGTCGGTCCCCCTCGAGCAGTACTTC,CASTNNPGSVPLEQYF
NA,TRBJ1-5,TRBV9,few,TGTGCCAGCAGCGCCGGTTCAGGGACTAGCAATCAGCCCCAGCATTTT,CASSAGSGTSNQPQHF
TRBD1,TRBJ2-7,TRBV6-5,NA,TGTGCCAGCTCCTCAGGGGGCGAGCAGTACTTC,CASSSGGEQYF
NA,TRBJ2-7,TRBV5-1,once,TGCGCCAGCAGCTTGTACACGGCCTCCTACGAGCAGTACTTC,CASSLYTASYEQYF
NA,TRBJ1-1,TRBV5-1,NA,TGCGCCAGCAGAATTGTCGTTGGGGTTGGGTCTGAAGCTTTCTTT,CASRIVVGVGSEAFF
NA,TRBJ1-2,TRBV9,NA,TGTGCCAGCAACAGGGATAACTATGGCTACACCTTC,CASNRDNYGYTF
NA,TRBJ1-5,TRBV19,NA,TGTGCCAGTAGTAGCTCCGGACAGTTCAATCAGCCCCAGCATTTT,CASSSSGQFNQPQHF
NA,TRBJ2-1,TRBV10-3,few,TGTGCCATCAGTGATTGGGTACAGGGTTACAATGAGCAGTTCTTC,CAISDWVQGYNEQFF
NA,TRBJ1-1,TRBV29-1,once,TGCAGCGTTGGGTATAGGGAATGGCCTGAAGCTTTCTTT,CSVGYREWPEAFF
TRBD2,TRBJ2-7,TRBV28,few,TGTGCCAGCAGTTTAACTAGCGGGAGATACGAGCAGTACTTC,CASSLTSGRYEQYF
TRBD1,TRBJ2-7,TRBV10-3,once,TGTGCCACCAGACAGGGGACCTACGAGCAGTACTTC,CATRQGTYEQYF
TRBD2,TRBJ2-2,TRBV18,NA,TGTGCCAGCTCACCGGAGACTAGCGGGAACGGGGAGCTGTTTTTT,CASSPETSGNGELFF
TRBD1,TRBJ1-1,TRBV6-5,NA,TGTGTCAGCCGATTCCTCGAGACAGGGGGTGAAGCTTTCTTT,CVSRFLETGGEAFF
TRBD1,TRBJ2-2,TRBV9,NA,TGTGCCAGCAGCGTAGTAGGGGGCAGCTACACCGGGGAGCTGTTTTTT,CASSVVGGSYTGELFF
TRBD1,TRBJ1-2,TRBV28,NA,TGTGCCAGCACCCTAGGGGGCGCTAACTATGGCTACACCTTC,CASTLGGANYGYTF
NA,TRBJ1-5,TRBV28,NA,TGTGCCAGCAGTTTCCAGGGTAGAAGACAGCCCCAGCATTTT,CASSFQGRRQPQHF
TRBD1,TRBJ2-1,TRBV14,NA,TGTGCCAGCAGAAAGATTACAGGGGGATCTTACAATGAGCAGTTCTTC,CASRKITGGSYNEQFF
NA,TRBJ1-4,TRBV28,once,TGTGCCAGCAGTTTGGCGGAGGAAAAACTGTTTTTT,CASSLAEEKLFF